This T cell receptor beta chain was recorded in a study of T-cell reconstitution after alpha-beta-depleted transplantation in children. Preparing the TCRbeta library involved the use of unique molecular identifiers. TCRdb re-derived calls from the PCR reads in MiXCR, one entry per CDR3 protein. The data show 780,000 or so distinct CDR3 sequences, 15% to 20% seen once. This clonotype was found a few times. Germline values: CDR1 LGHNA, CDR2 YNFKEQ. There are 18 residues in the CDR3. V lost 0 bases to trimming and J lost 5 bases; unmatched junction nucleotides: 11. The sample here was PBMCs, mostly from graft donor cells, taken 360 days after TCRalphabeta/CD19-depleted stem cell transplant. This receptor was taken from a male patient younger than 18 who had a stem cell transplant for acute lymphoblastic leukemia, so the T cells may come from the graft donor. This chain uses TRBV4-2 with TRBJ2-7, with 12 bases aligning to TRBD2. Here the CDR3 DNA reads TGTGCCAGCAGCCAAGACCCCGCCCAACTAGCGGGAGGACACGAGCAGTACTTC. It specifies CASSQDPAQLAGGHEQYF.